The rows below give T cell receptor beta chains drawn from one sample of a study of shared clonotypes between healthy human individuals. Some clones are missing from TCRdb's copy, which holds only in-frame ones; the method was immunoSEQ multiplex PCR. This repertoire shows more than 2,000,000 clones, more than 90% found once; its top ten account for roughly 0.15%. Sample: naive CD4+ T cells sorted from blood. All receptors come from a man younger than 30 in good health. The CDR3 runs from the conserved cysteine through the conserved F or W. A D gene is named only where the DNA matches it firmly. Clone size is given for some rows only: seen once, a few or many times, or a class if the clone is expanded.

v_gene: TRBV5-1; abundance: -; d_gene: -; j_gene: TRBJ1-1; len: 13; CDR3nt: TGCGCCAGCAGCTGGCAGGGGAACACTGAAGCTTTCTTT; CDR3aa: CASSWQGNTEAFF
v_gene: TRBV7-2; abundance: -; d_gene: -; j_gene: TRBJ1-2; len: 13; CDR3nt: TGTGCCAGCAGCTCGGGGCAGCGTGGAGGCTACACCTTC; CDR3aa: CASSSGQRGGYTF
v_gene: TRBV9; abundance: -; d_gene: TRBD2; j_gene: TRBJ2-1; len: 15; CDR3nt: TGTGCCAGCAGCGTCCCTGGGGTAGCGGGAAATGAGCAGTTCTTC; CDR3aa: CASSVPGVAGNEQFF
v_gene: TRBV10-1; abundance: many; d_gene: -; j_gene: TRBJ2-3; len: 13; CDR3nt: TGCGCCAGCAGTGAGGGGTTTTTAGAAACGCAGTATTTT; CDR3aa: CASSEGFLETQYF
v_gene: TRBV29-1; abundance: few; d_gene: TRBD1; j_gene: TRBJ1-2; len: 13; CDR3nt: TGCAGCGTTCTCTCCGGGACAGGAAATGGCTACACCTTC; CDR3aa: CSVLSGTGNGYTF
v_gene: TRBV5-1; abundance: once; d_gene: -; j_gene: TRBJ2-3; len: 16; CDR3nt: TGCGCCAGCAGCTTGGGACAACCACCTAGCACAGATACGCAGTATTTT; CDR3aa: CASSLGQPPSTDTQYF
v_gene: TRBV4-3; abundance: -; d_gene: TRBD1; j_gene: TRBJ2-3; len: 14; CDR3nt: TGCGCCAGCAGCCAACGACAGGGAACAGATACGCAGTATTTT; CDR3aa: CASSQRQGTDTQYF
v_gene: TRBV4-3; abundance: -; d_gene: TRBD1; j_gene: TRBJ1-1; len: 15; CDR3nt: TGCGCCAGCAGCCAAAAGGGACAGGGAGTCGCTGAAGCTTTCTTT; CDR3aa: CASSQKGQGVAEAFF
v_gene: TRBV7-6; abundance: -; d_gene: -; j_gene: TRBJ2-5; len: 15; CDR3nt: TGTGCCAGCAGCTCCACTCCTAGCGCTGGGGAGACCCAGTACTTC; CDR3aa: CASSSTPSAGETQYF
v_gene: TRBV7-9; abundance: -; d_gene: -; j_gene: TRBJ2-3; len: 19; CDR3nt: TGTGCCAGCAGCTTAGGTGGTTCGGGGCGGGGGCCTAGCACAGATACGCAGTATTTT; CDR3aa: CASSLGGSGRGPSTDTQYF
v_gene: TRBV2; abundance: -; d_gene: -; j_gene: TRBJ1-2; len: 12; CDR3nt: TGTGCCAGCCGTCCGGATGGGTATGGCTACACCTTC; CDR3aa: CASRPDGYGYTF
v_gene: TRBV5-5; abundance: -; d_gene: TRBD1; j_gene: TRBJ1-3; len: 17; CDR3nt: TGTGCCAGCAGCCCCGGGACAGGGGACGTCAGGGGAAACACCATATATTTT; CDR3aa: CASSPGTGDVRGNTIYF
v_gene: TRBV29-1; abundance: -; d_gene: TRBD1; j_gene: TRBJ2-1; len: 12; CDR3nt: TGCAGCGTTGTAAAGGGGGCTCTCGAGCAGTTCTTC; CDR3aa: CSVVKGALEQFF
v_gene: TRBV7-2; abundance: -; d_gene: TRBD2; j_gene: TRBJ2-2; len: 15; CDR3nt: TGTGCCAGCAGCTTGGGACTAGCGGGAACCGGGGAGCTGTTTTTT; CDR3aa: CASSLGLAGTGELFF
v_gene: TRBV6-1; abundance: once; d_gene: -; j_gene: TRBJ2-7; len: 13; CDR3nt: TGTGCCAGCAGTGAACGCAGGGGCTACGAGCAGTACTTC; CDR3aa: CASSERRGYEQYF
v_gene: TRBV7-2; abundance: -; d_gene: -; j_gene: TRBJ1-6; len: 18; CDR3nt: TGTGCCAGCAGCTTAGAGGTCAGAACCGGAGCCTATAATTCACCCCTCCACTTT; CDR3aa: CASSLEVRTGAYNSPLHF
v_gene: TRBV7-2; abundance: -; d_gene: -; j_gene: TRBJ2-7; len: 13; CDR3nt: TGTGCCAGCAGCTTCCCGCGAGGGTCGGGGCCGTACTTC; CDR3aa: CASSFPRGSGPYF
v_gene: TRBV7-6; abundance: -; d_gene: -; j_gene: TRBJ2-2; len: 16; CDR3nt: TGTGCCAGCAGCTTACGGCCAGGCGCGAACACCGGGGAGCTGTTTTTT; CDR3aa: CASSLRPGANTGELFF
v_gene: TRBV11-1; abundance: -; d_gene: TRBD1; j_gene: TRBJ1-1; len: 14; CDR3nt: TGTGCCAGCAGCTTCAATGACAGGGGGACTGAAGCTTTCTTT; CDR3aa: CASSFNDRGTEAFF
v_gene: TRBV19; abundance: -; d_gene: TRBD1; j_gene: TRBJ1-4; len: 14; CDR3nt: TGTGCCAGTAGCCGGACAGGGCTTCAGGAAAAACTGTTTTTT; CDR3aa: CASSRTGLQEKLFF
v_gene: TRBV7-7; abundance: -; d_gene: -; j_gene: TRBJ2-3; len: 11; CDR3nt: TGTGCTAGCAGAAGCACAGATACGCAGTATTTT; CDR3aa: CASRSTDTQYF
v_gene: TRBV30; abundance: -; d_gene: TRBD1; j_gene: TRBJ2-7; len: 13; CDR3nt: TGTGCCAGACGGGACAGGGCTGGCTACGAGCAGTACTTC; CDR3aa: CARRDRAGYEQYF
v_gene: TRBV19; abundance: -; d_gene: -; j_gene: TRBJ1-6; len: 15; CDR3nt: TGTGCCAGTAGTATTTCGCAGGGTAATAATTCACCCCTCCACTTT; CDR3aa: CASSISQGNNSPLHF
v_gene: TRBV9; abundance: -; d_gene: -; j_gene: TRBJ1-1; len: 15; CDR3nt: TGTGCCAGCAGCGTAGCGACAGACCCTTATGGTGAAGCTTTCTTT; CDR3aa: CASSVATDPYGEAFF
v_gene: TRBV5-4; abundance: few; d_gene: -; j_gene: TRBJ2-3; len: 14; CDR3nt: TGTGCCAGCAGCTTGGGCGGGGGCACAGATACGCAGTATTTT; CDR3aa: CASSLGGGTDTQYF
v_gene: TRBV19; abundance: -; d_gene: TRBD1; j_gene: TRBJ2-2; len: 14; CDR3nt: TGTGCCAGTAGAAAGACAGGGTTCGCCGGGGAGCTGTTTTTT; CDR3aa: CASRKTGFAGELFF
v_gene: TRBV25-1; abundance: -; d_gene: -; j_gene: TRBJ2-5; len: 17; CDR3nt: TGTGCCAGCACACCCCCCGTTAGTGTCGCCCAAAAAGAGACCCAGTACTTC; CDR3aa: CASTPPVSVAQKETQYF
v_gene: TRBV28; abundance: -; d_gene: -; j_gene: TRBJ1-1; len: 13; CDR3nt: TGTGCCAGCAGTTGGACTGCAAACCCTGAAGCTTTCTTT; CDR3aa: CASSWTANPEAFF
v_gene: TRBV18; abundance: -; d_gene: TRBD2; j_gene: TRBJ2-7; len: 16; CDR3nt: TGTGCCAGCTCACCTGGACTAGCGGGGGGGCAGGTCGAGCAGTACTTC; CDR3aa: CASSPGLAGGQVEQYF
v_gene: TRBV6-1; abundance: -; d_gene: TRBD1; j_gene: TRBJ1-6; len: 14; CDR3nt: TGTGCCAGCATGAAGGACAGGACAAATTCACCCCTCCACTTT; CDR3aa: CASMKDRTNSPLHF
v_gene: TRBV7-9; abundance: -; d_gene: -; j_gene: TRBJ2-3; len: 15; CDR3nt: TGTGCCAGCAGCTCCGGACAGACGCACACAGATACGCAGTATTTT; CDR3aa: CASSSGQTHTDTQYF
v_gene: TRBV19; abundance: -; d_gene: -; j_gene: TRBJ1-5; len: 15; CDR3nt: TGTGCCAGTAGTAGCGCGGGGCATAGCAATCAGCCCCAGCATTTT; CDR3aa: CASSSAGHSNQPQHF
v_gene: TRBV7-2; abundance: -; d_gene: TRBD2; j_gene: TRBJ2-7; len: 14; CDR3nt: TGTGCCAGCAGCTTCGGACTAGCGGGGCTCGAGCAGTACTTC; CDR3aa: CASSFGLAGLEQYF